The rows below give T cell receptor beta chains drawn from one sample of a study of human T cells and chemical hapten exposure. MiXCR, applied by TCRdb to the RACE reads, yields one record per CDR3 protein. This sample carries fewer than 45,000 distinct CDR3 sequences, just under 4% of them seen once, and the ten largest clones take about 24%. This material consisted of whole blood, taken in connection with sensitization to the hapten diphenylcyclopropenone (DPC). These receptors came from a man between 45 and 60 years old with alopecia areata. Some clones in this sample may be carry-over from other donors' samples. Both conserved end residues are part of each CDR3.

V gene	J gene	CDR3 length	CDR3 protein
TRBV2	TRBJ1-5	18	CASGGTAPGHGSNQPQHF
TRBV14	TRBJ1-1	15	CASSQGLGGNTEAFF
TRBV2	TRBJ1-1	13	CASTQTGGTEAFF
TRBV20-1	TRBJ2-7	17	CSASGGQGATFSYEQYF
TRBV5-4	TRBJ2-7	14	CASSLDPSSYEQYF
TRBV20-1	TRBJ2-7	12	CSAEGNSYEQYF
TRBV24-1	TRBJ2-1	18	CATSDAKLAGGPKDEQFF
TRBV18	TRBJ2-5	14	CASSPQRDQETQYF
TRBV28	TRBJ2-3	15	CASSLFRIPPDTQYF
TRBV29-1	TRBJ2-2	14	CSVDLGTGPGELFF
TRBV19	TRBJ2-3	15	CASSTPGLAGDTQYF